A selection of T cell receptor beta chains follows, all from one sample in a study of blood T cell repertoires in COVID-19. The table came from immunoSEQ multiplex PCR; TCRdb's copy has only in-frame clones and leaves some out. The sample contains roughly 90,000 clones, around three quarters of which appear only once. Sequencing input: peripheral blood. All receptors derive from a woman between 65 and 79 years old with acute or convalescent COVID-19. Each CDR3 is given with its conserved first and last residue. A D gene is named only where the DNA matches it firmly. A row's size may be missing; if present it is once, few, many or a size class.

J gene | D gene | V gene | CDR3 length | clone size | CDR3 protein | CDR3 DNA
TRBJ1-5 | - | TRBV28 | 12 | - | CASSLAGKAQHF | TGTGCCAGCAGCCTGGCAGGGAAGGCCCAGCATTTT
TRBJ1-2 | TRBD1 | TRBV10-3 | 13 | - | CAISEEGAYGYTF | TGTGCCATCAGTGAGGAGGGGGCGTATGGCTACACCTTC
TRBJ2-7 | - | TRBV25-1 | 14 | - | CASNLGRTIREQYF | TGTGCCAGCAACTTGGGGCGGACCATTCGGGAGCAGTACTTC
TRBJ1-2 | - | TRBV7-3 | 15 | few | CASSLTGGLDYGYTF | TGTGCCAGCAGCTTAACCGGGGGGTTGGACTATGGCTACACCTTC
TRBJ1-5 | - | TRBV30 | 12 | - | CAWSDADQPQHF | TGTGCCTGGAGTGACGCGGATCAGCCCCAGCATTTT
TRBJ2-2 | TRBD2 | TRBV3-1/TRBV3-2 | 16 | - | CASMGTSGTLTGELFF | TGTGCCAGCATGGGGACTAGCGGGACACTCACCGGGGAGCTGTTTTTT
TRBJ1-2 | - | TRBV28 | 14 | - | CASVAGGANYGYTF | TGTGCCAGCGTCGCCGGGGGAGCTAACTATGGCTACACCTTC
TRBJ2-3 | - | TRBV7-9 | 14 | - | CASSLGQDWNTQYF | TGTGCCAGCAGCTTAGGACAGGATTGGAATACGCAGTATTTT
TRBJ1-1 | TRBD1 | TRBV2 | 14 | - | CASSRQGPNTEAFF | TGTGCCAGCTCTAGACAGGGGCCGAACACTGAAGCTTTCTTT
TRBJ1-4 | - | TRBV6-5 | 15 | - | CASRVRRDIGEKLFF | TGTGCCAGCAGGGTCCGCCGGGACATTGGGGAAAAACTGTTTTTT
TRBJ1-1 | - | TRBV28 | 14 | - | CASIRQGGRAEAFF | TGTGCCAGCATAAGGCAGGGAGGGCGCGCTGAAGCTTTCTTT
TRBJ1-5 | - | TRBV6-5 | 14 | - | CASSPDSGNQPQHF | TGTGCCAGCAGTCCGGACAGTGGCAATCAGCCCCAGCATTTT
TRBJ1-5 | - | TRBV6-1 | 13 | - | CASSEQGLQPQHF | TGTGCCAGCAGTGAACAGGGGCTTCAGCCCCAGCATTTT
TRBJ2-7 | - | TRBV13 | 16 | - | CASSWGGLGNSYEQYF | TGTGCCAGCAGCTGGGGGGGGCTGGGGAACTCCTACGAGCAGTACTTC
TRBJ1-2 | - | TRBV2 | 14 | - | CASSGLRGAYGYTF | TGTGCCAGCAGTGGCCTCAGGGGCGCCTATGGCTACACCTTC
TRBJ1-2 | - | TRBV15 | 15 | - | CATSRDLGAAAGYTF | TGTGCCACCAGCAGAGATCTAGGGGCCGCAGCTGGCTACACCTTC
TRBJ2-3 | TRBD2 | TRBV5-4 | 17 | - | CASSLDVSGVRTDTQYF | TGTGCCAGCAGCTTGGACGTGAGCGGGGTACGGACAGATACGCAGTATTTT
TRBJ2-7 | - | TRBV28 | 15 | - | CASSLVGGNHYEQYF | TGTGCCAGCAGTTTAGTCGGCGGGAACCACTACGAGCAGTACTTC
TRBJ1-2 | - | TRBV28 | 12 | - | CASSAQMYGYTF | TGTGCCAGCAGTGCTCAGATGTATGGCTACACCTTC
TRBJ2-2 | TRBD1 | TRBV2 | 15 | - | CASRADRGNTGELFF | TGTGCCAGCAGAGCTGACAGGGGTAACACCGGGGAGCTGTTTTTT
TRBJ1-1 | TRBD1 | TRBV20-1 | 13 | few | CSASGQGYTEAFF | TGCAGTGCTAGTGGACAGGGATACACTGAAGCTTTCTTT
TRBJ1-5 | TRBD1 | TRBV6-2/TRBV6-3 | 14 | - | CASSGTGSNQPQHF | TGTGCCAGCAGTGGGACAGGGAGCAATCAGCCCCAGCATTTT
TRBJ2-7 | - | TRBV6-2/TRBV6-3 | 12 | - | CASSYGADEQYF | TGTGCCAGCAGTTACGGGGCGGACGAGCAGTACTTC
TRBJ2-2 | TRBD2 | TRBV7-6 | 15 | - | CASSLRLAGGRELFF | TGTGCCAGCAGCTTAAGGCTAGCGGGGGGGCGAGAGCTGTTTTTT
TRBJ1-4 | - | TRBV15 | 14 | few | CATSRGRENEKLFF | TGTGCCACCAGCAGAGGGAGGGAGAATGAAAAACTGTTTTTT
TRBJ2-7 | - | TRBV6-1 | 13 | many | CASSEPLSYEQYF | TGTGCCAGCAGTGAACCTCTATCCTACGAGCAGTACTTC
TRBJ2-1 | TRBD2 | TRBV5-1 | 16 | once | CASSAGLAVRWYEQFF | TGCGCCAGCAGCGCGGGACTAGCGGTGAGGTGGTATGAGCAGTTCTTC
TRBJ1-6 | - | TRBV6-1 | 16 | - | CASSEGSGGGNSPLHF | TGTGCCAGCAGTGAAGGGAGCGGGGGAGGTAATTCACCCCTCCACTTT
TRBJ1-1 | - | TRBV27 | 13 | - | CASSFSGGFEAFF | TGTGCCAGCAGTTTCTCCGGGGGTTTTGAAGCTTTCTTT
TRBJ2-3 | - | TRBV6-5 | 12 | - | CASSYIRGAQYF | TGTGCCAGCAGTTACATCCGGGGTGCGCAGTATTTT
TRBJ2-1 | - | TRBV14 | 13 | - | CASSQWTGNEQFF | TGTGCCAGCAGCCAGTGGACTGGCAATGAGCAGTTCTTC
TRBJ1-2 | TRBD1 | TRBV5-1 | 13 | once | CASSKDRYYGYTF | TGCGCCAGCAGCAAGGACAGGTACTATGGCTACACCTTC
TRBJ1-2 | - | TRBV18 | 16 | - | CASSPARVPPNYGYTF | TGTGCCAGCTCACCAGCCAGGGTCCCTCCTAACTATGGCTACACCTTC
TRBJ1-5 | - | TRBV10-3 | 13 | - | CAISPGMGQPQHF | TGTGCCATCAGCCCGGGGATGGGGCAGCCCCAGCATTTT
TRBJ1-1 | - | TRBV5-6 | 14 | - | CASSLVGIRTEAFF | TGTGCCAGCAGCTTGGTTGGAATCAGGACTGAAGCTTTCTTT
TRBJ2-1 | TRBD1 | TRBV4-1 | 15 | - | CASSQVTGDYSEQFF | TGCGCCAGCAGCCAAGTGACAGGGGATTATAGTGAGCAGTTCTTC
TRBJ2-7 | TRBD1 | TRBV19 | 13 | - | CASSQGTAYEQYF | TGTGCCAGTAGTCAAGGGACAGCCTACGAGCAGTACTTC
TRBJ2-2 | - | TRBV11-2 | 16 | - | CASSLLRTAGTGELFF | TGTGCCAGCAGCCTACTTAGGACAGCAGGGACCGGGGAGCTGTTTTTT
TRBJ2-2 | TRBD2 | TRBV5-1 | 16 | - | CASSLAGGSRVGELFF | TGCGCCAGCAGCTTGGCTGGCGGGAGTAGGGTCGGGGAGCTGTTTTTT
TRBJ2-5 | TRBD2 | TRBV30 | 12 | - | CAWTSGQETQYF | TGTGCCTGGACTAGCGGTCAAGAGACCCAGTACTTC
TRBJ2-5 | - | TRBV7-2 | 15 | - | CASSRASAGGETQYF | TGTGCCAGCAGCCGCGCTAGCGCCGGTGGAGAGACCCAGTACTTC
TRBJ2-1 | - | TRBV20-1 | 11 | - | CSASSLAQQFF | TGCAGTGCTTCCTCCCTAGCGCAGCAGTTCTTC
TRBJ2-3 | - | TRBV12-3/TRBV12-4 | 13 | - | CASDSEYTDTQYF | TGTGCCAGCGACAGTGAGTACACAGATACGCAGTATTTT
TRBJ1-1 | TRBD1 | TRBV5-4 | 15 | once | CASSLTQGAGTEAFF | TGTGCCAGCAGCTTAACACAGGGGGCTGGTACTGAAGCTTTCTTT
TRBJ1-6 | - | TRBV11-2 | 14 | - | CASSLGQGNSPLHF | TGTGCCAGCAGCTTGGGTCAGGGAAATTCACCCCTCCACTTT
TRBJ2-7 | TRBD1 | TRBV2 | 13 | once | CASSGTGSYEQYF | TGTGCCAGCAGTGGGACAGGGAGCTACGAGCAGTACTTC
TRBJ2-3 | TRBD1 | TRBV10-3 | 15 | - | CATGWGQGQGLGQYF | TGTGCCACCGGTTGGGGACAGGGACAGGGTCTGGGGCAGTATTTT
TRBJ1-2 | TRBD1 | TRBV5-1 | 14 | - | CASSALMTGDGYTF | TGCGCCAGCAGCGCCCTTATGACAGGGGATGGCTACACCTTC
TRBJ2-1 | TRBD2 | TRBV3-1/TRBV3-2 | 17 | few | CASSQVGGSLFYNEQFF | TGTGCCAGCAGCCAAGTGGGGGGGAGCCTGTTCTACAATGAGCAGTTCTTC
TRBJ2-3 | - | TRBV30 | 15 | - | CAWSSGGLSTDTQYF | TGTGCCTGGAGTTCCGGCGGTTTAAGCACAGATACGCAGTATTTT
TRBJ2-4 | - | TRBV11-2 | 14 | once | CASSFGRDMYIQYF | TGTGCCAGCAGCTTTGGCAGGGATATGTACATTCAGTACTTC